This TCR beta chain was captured in a study of blood T cell repertoires in COVID-19. Turning to the study itself: Collection of acute and convalescent COVID-19 samples took place in the United States, Italy and Spain. Nucleic acid was either cDNA or gDNA, and it came from T cells, B-cell-depleted T cells, or PBMCs.

Per the original data handling: Reference gene primer amplification gave nucleated cell count estimates. Data came from immunoSEQ multiplex PCR; TCRdb stores just in-frame clones and leaves some out. The DNA was the basis for D and trimming; V, J and clone size are from that table. Of roughly 250,000 clones listed, more than 65% are singletons. Trimming removed 9 bases at V and 0 bases at J, with 9 bases between. There are 13 residues in the CDR3. Germline V gene lookup returns CDR1 SNHLY and CDR2 FYNNEI. Sequencing input: peripheral blood. The receptor was isolated from a woman aged 35 to 49 with active or convalescent COVID-19. The chain recombines TRBV2 with TRBJ1-5; D is possibly TRBD1 (5 bases). The CDR3: CASAGLSNQPQHF. The CDR3 DNA follows: TGTGCCAGTGCGGGGCTTAGCAATCAGCCCCAGCATTTT.